The sequence of this T cell receptor beta chain was determined in a study of CD8+CD57+ T cells in acquired aplastic anemia. In the study overall: DNA per sorted CD4+ or CD8+ sample ranged about 0.17 to 27.4 ug, averaging roughly 3.3 ug.

The CDR3 contains 14 residues. After removal of 3 bases from V and 7 bases from J, the junction contained 7 bases not matched to a gene. The use of genomic DNA as template underpinned the TCR beta VDJ and CDR3 profiling. TCRdb itself ran the reads through MiXCR, one entry per CDR3 protein. The sample records around 290,000 distinct CDR3 sequences, approximately 60% being singletons. This clonotype has at least ten counts. Those patients picked for sequencing had displayed CD8+CD57+ cell expansion on flow cytometry. The TCR comes from a human donor with aplastic anemia. This chain links TRBV12-3 or TRBV12-4 with TRBJ2-5, with 8 nucleotides matching TRBD2. Sequences were obtained from sorted CD4+, CD8+, or CD8+CD57+ T cells (not recorded which) from PBMCs. The CDR3 bases are TGTGCCAGCAGTTTTGTCGGGAGGGGTGCGACCCAGTACTTC. It specifies CASSFVGRGATQYF.